This T cell receptor (beta chain) emerged from a study of blood T cell repertoires in COVID-19 (dated by TCRdb to 2018 to 2021). Concerning the study at large: Samples covering the acute and convalescent phases of COVID-19 were provided by collaborators in the United States, Italy and Spain. Deeply sampled blood TCRbeta repertoires from subjects exposed to, actively infected with, or recovered from COVID-19 were included in the dataset. Samples were obtained from the ongoing ImmuneRACE study (first 160 participants) and from 1,254 subjects provided by 6 global collaborators. The repertoires were made available in a free public database intended to serve as a resource for research on the immune response to SARS-CoV-2. The material from the prospective study consisted of cDNA or gDNA derived from T cells, B-cell-depleted T cells, or PBMCs. Nearly every sample came with metadata listing a de-identified subject ID, COVID-19 status, age in years and sex. Where HLA class I and class II types were available, the types were taken from metadata supplied by the sample provider, not from assay-based typing. Overall study outcomes, separate from this receptor: The quantity of clinical and demographic metadata differed by source and by participant and was supplied without curation.

Trimming costs V 4 bases and J 8 bases, and their ends lie 17 bases apart. Reading from cysteine to phenylalanine, the CDR3 counts 14 amino acids. Only CDR3 DNA is held: 42 bases, read in frame from base 1. As encoded in the germline V gene, CDR1 is SGHTA while CDR2 is FQGNSA. With regard to this clone: It lacks a known antigen. No base quality values were provided; no much bigger clone lies one nucleotide off.

The immunoSEQ Assay, a bias-controlled multiplex PCR, was used to amplify TCRbeta CDR3 regions from genomic DNA. On the study's bioinformatics: The number of nucleated cells in each sample was estimated by amplification of reference gene primers within the assay. Sequence reads were collapsed and filtered to measure the absolute abundance of every unique TCRbeta CDR3 rearrangement. For each sample, productive Simpson clonality was calculated by taking the square root of Simpson's diversity index across productive rearrangements. The table comes from immuneACCESS by way of TCRdb, which keeps in-frame sequences with V and J called. Part of the clones is missing from these tables; in studies checked, under half for an unresolved V gene and the rest for unknown reasons. From that table come the V and J calls and clone size; the DNA was used to work out D and trimming. Here the sample has about 88,000 clones; about 90% occur a single time. Over 8.5% of the sample belongs to the ten largest clones.

The collaborating institutions used their own protocols to collect whole blood in K2EDTA tubes. For TCRbeta analysis, collaborator samples were shipped as frozen whole blood, as isolated PBMCs, or as DNA extracted from either sample type. The source is a man older than 75 with acute or convalescent COVID-19. Specimen: peripheral blood. The chain uses TRBV7-2 and TRBJ1-2; the D gene is perhaps TRBD1, on 6 matching bases. The DNA sequence reads TGTGCCAGCAGCTCCGCAGGGGCCCCTGGCGGCTACACCTTC. The resulting protein is CASSSAGAPGGYTF.